A selection of T cell receptor beta chains follows, all from one sample in a study of cytomegalovirus exposure and HLA in healthy donors. Data came from immunoSEQ multiplex PCR; TCRdb stores just in-frame clones and leaves some out. The repertoire includes about 170,000 clones, more than 75% of them detected once, and 2% to 2.5% sits in the top ten. Specimen: PBMCs. Receptor source: a man younger than 35 in good health and CMV-seropositive. The CDR3 runs from the conserved cysteine through the conserved F or W. A D gene is named only where the DNA matches it firmly. Some rows mark clone size as missing; the rest say once, few, many or name a class of expanded clone.

v_gene: TRBV5-8; abundance: .; d_gene: .; j_gene: TRBJ2-7; CDR3nt: TGTGCCAGCAGCTTGGAGGCGGCGACCTACGAGCAGTACTTC; CDR3aa: CASSLEAATYEQYF
v_gene: TRBV4-3; abundance: .; d_gene: .; j_gene: TRBJ2-7; CDR3nt: TGCGCCAGCAGCCAAGATTGGGCACAGGGAGTTACCGCGGGCCACGAGCAGTACTTC; CDR3aa: CASSQDWAQGVTAGHEQYF
v_gene: TRBV6-1; abundance: .; d_gene: .; j_gene: TRBJ1-2; CDR3nt: TGTGCCAGCAGTGAAGCGCGCAGGGCGGTCTACGGCTACACCTTC; CDR3aa: CASSEARRAVYGYTF
v_gene: TRBV25-1; abundance: .; d_gene: TRBD1; j_gene: TRBJ1-2; CDR3nt: TGTGCCAGCAGCGACACAGGGGGACGGTATCTGTATGGCTACACCTTC; CDR3aa: CASSDTGGRYLYGYTF
v_gene: TRBV27; abundance: .; d_gene: TRBD2; j_gene: TRBJ2-3; CDR3nt: TGTGCCAGCAGTTTGGGACTAGCGGGGCCCACAGATACGCAGTATTTT; CDR3aa: CASSLGLAGPTDTQYF
v_gene: TRBV10-3; abundance: .; d_gene: .; j_gene: TRBJ1-2; CDR3nt: TGTGCCATCAGTGAACTACTAGGGCCTATCTATGGCTACACCTTC; CDR3aa: CAISELLGPIYGYTF
v_gene: TRBV6-5; abundance: .; d_gene: .; j_gene: TRBJ2-5; CDR3nt: TGTGCCAGCAGTTACTCTTACAGTCAAGAGACCCAGTACTTC; CDR3aa: CASSYSYSQETQYF
v_gene: TRBV7-9; abundance: once; d_gene: TRBD1; j_gene: TRBJ1-1; CDR3nt: TGTGCCAGCAGCCCGGGACAGGGGAACACTGAAGCTTTCTTT; CDR3aa: CASSPGQGNTEAFF
v_gene: TRBV4-2; abundance: .; d_gene: TRBD2; j_gene: TRBJ2-5; CDR3nt: TGTGCCAGCAGCCCAGGGACTAGCGGGGTAGGGGTAGAGACCCAGTACTTC; CDR3aa: CASSPGTSGVGVETQYF
v_gene: TRBV5-1; abundance: .; d_gene: .; j_gene: TRBJ1-1; CDR3nt: TGCGCCAGCAGCTTGGTGAGAAACACTGAAGCTTTCTTT; CDR3aa: CASSLVRNTEAFF
v_gene: TRBV7-9; abundance: .; d_gene: TRBD2; j_gene: TRBJ2-7; CDR3nt: TGTGCCAGCAGCTTAAGCGGGGGGACCTACGAGCAGTACTTC; CDR3aa: CASSLSGGTYEQYF
v_gene: TRBV19; abundance: .; d_gene: .; j_gene: TRBJ2-5; CDR3nt: TGTGCCAGTAGTAGCCGGGAGCTATTGACCCAGTACTTC; CDR3aa: CASSSRELLTQYF
v_gene: TRBV18; abundance: .; d_gene: .; j_gene: TRBJ2-5; CDR3nt: TGTGCCAGCTCACCCGGGACTCCCCAAGAGACCCAGTACTTC; CDR3aa: CASSPGTPQETQYF
v_gene: TRBV6-6; abundance: .; d_gene: TRBD2; j_gene: TRBJ2-7; CDR3nt: TGTGCCAGCAGTTACTCGGGACTAGCGGCGTCCTACGAGCAGTACTTC; CDR3aa: CASSYSGLAASYEQYF
v_gene: TRBV30; abundance: few; d_gene: .; j_gene: TRBJ2-4; CDR3nt: TGTGCCTGGAGCACACTCAGACCGGGAAACAGTCAGTACTTC; CDR3aa: CAWSTLRPGNSQYF
v_gene: TRBV9; abundance: .; d_gene: .; j_gene: TRBJ2-7; CDR3nt: TGTGCCAGCAGCCCACAGCACCAGGTTCCCCACGAGCAGTACTTC; CDR3aa: CASSPQHQVPHEQYF
v_gene: TRBV5-4; abundance: .; d_gene: TRBD1; j_gene: TRBJ2-7; CDR3nt: TGTGCCAGCAGCCCCACGCCAGGACAGGTGGGGGAGCAGTACTTC; CDR3aa: CASSPTPGQVGEQYF
v_gene: TRBV7-8; abundance: .; d_gene: TRBD2; j_gene: TRBJ2-3; CDR3nt: TGTGCCAGCGGCTGGAAGAGCGGGGGGGAAACAGATACGCAGTATTTT; CDR3aa: CASGWKSGGETDTQYF
v_gene: TRBV7-9; abundance: once; d_gene: TRBD1; j_gene: TRBJ1-3; CDR3nt: TGTGCCAGCAGCTTAGAGGGGTACAGGGGATATGGAAACACCATATATTTT; CDR3aa: CASSLEGYRGYGNTIYF
v_gene: TRBV2; abundance: .; d_gene: TRBD2; j_gene: TRBJ2-7; CDR3nt: TGTGCCAGCAGTGATGTCGGGGGGGCTTCATCCGAGCAGTACTTC; CDR3aa: CASSDVGGASSEQYF
v_gene: TRBV18; abundance: .; d_gene: .; j_gene: TRBJ2-1; CDR3nt: TGTGCCAGCTCACCACTATACGGGACATCCTACAATGAGCAGTTCTTC; CDR3aa: CASSPLYGTSYNEQFF
v_gene: TRBV5-4; abundance: .; d_gene: TRBD1; j_gene: TRBJ2-1; CDR3nt: TGTGCCAGCAGCAGAGGGGGCCAAACCTACAATGAGCAGTTCTTC; CDR3aa: CASSRGGQTYNEQFF
v_gene: TRBV7-9; abundance: .; d_gene: TRBD2; j_gene: TRBJ2-3; CDR3nt: TGTGCCAGCAGCTTAGTCCTGGTAGCGGGAATTGGCACAGATACGCAGTATTTT; CDR3aa: CASSLVLVAGIGTDTQYF
v_gene: TRBV5-5; abundance: .; d_gene: TRBD1; j_gene: TRBJ2-7; CDR3nt: TGTGCCAGCAGCTTACAGGGGCTCTACGAGCAGTACTTC; CDR3aa: CASSLQGLYEQYF
v_gene: TRBV4-2; abundance: .; d_gene: .; j_gene: TRBJ1-2; CDR3nt: TGTGCCAGCAGCCAAGAATGGCAACAAGCTAACTATGGCTACACCTTC; CDR3aa: CASSQEWQQANYGYTF
v_gene: TRBV4-3; abundance: .; d_gene: .; j_gene: TRBJ2-2; CDR3nt: TGCGCCAGCAGCCGTAACGGGGAGCTGTTTTTT; CDR3aa: CASSRNGELFF
v_gene: TRBV18; abundance: once; d_gene: .; j_gene: TRBJ1-2; CDR3nt: TGTGCCAGCTCCCGAGCGGGGGGGGAGTGCACCTTC; CDR3aa: CASSRAGGECTF
v_gene: TRBV5-4; abundance: .; d_gene: .; j_gene: TRBJ1-6; CDR3nt: TGTGCCAGCAGCCCGTATTCTACCTCGAATTCACCCCTCCACTTT; CDR3aa: CASSPYSTSNSPLHF
v_gene: TRBV4-1; abundance: .; d_gene: TRBD1; j_gene: TRBJ2-7; CDR3nt: TGCGCCAGCAGCCAAGGAGGGGGCCAGTCGTGGGAGCAGTACTTC; CDR3aa: CASSQGGGQSWEQYF
v_gene: TRBV15; abundance: .; d_gene: .; j_gene: TRBJ1-3; CDR3nt: TGTGCCACCAGCAGAGATCACTTGGGGAGGGAGCGAAACACCATATATTTT; CDR3aa: CATSRDHLGRERNTIYF
v_gene: TRBV7-2; abundance: .; d_gene: .; j_gene: TRBJ1-3; CDR3nt: TGTGCCAGCAGCACCGCAGGGGCCCGAAACACCATATATTTT; CDR3aa: CASSTAGARNTIYF
v_gene: TRBV9; abundance: .; d_gene: .; j_gene: TRBJ1-2; CDR3nt: TGTGCCAGCAGCCCGGGATCAGGGGTAGGGGTTAACTATGGCTACACCTTC; CDR3aa: CASSPGSGVGVNYGYTF
v_gene: TRBV7-2; abundance: .; d_gene: TRBD2; j_gene: TRBJ2-1; CDR3nt: TGTGCCAGCAGCTGGACTAGCGGGGGGGTGGGGAATGAGCAGTTCTTC; CDR3aa: CASSWTSGGVGNEQFF
v_gene: TRBV27; abundance: once; d_gene: .; j_gene: TRBJ1-1; CDR3nt: TGTGCCAGCAGGCGTCCCGGGAGCGTCACTGAAGCTTTCTTT; CDR3aa: CASRRPGSVTEAFF
v_gene: TRBV2; abundance: once; d_gene: TRBD2; j_gene: TRBJ2-3; CDR3nt: TGTGCCACCGGGACTAGCGGGGTCGGGCAGTATTTT; CDR3aa: CATGTSGVGQYF
v_gene: TRBV6-5; abundance: .; d_gene: TRBD1; j_gene: TRBJ2-5; CDR3nt: TGTGCCAGCAGTTACTCGCCAGGGGGCTCAGAGACCCAGTACTTC; CDR3aa: CASSYSPGGSETQYF
v_gene: TRBV7-2; abundance: .; d_gene: .; j_gene: TRBJ2-1; CDR3nt: TGTGCCAGCAGCTTATCACCTAGTTTACATGAGCAGTTCTTC; CDR3aa: CASSLSPSLHEQFF
v_gene: TRBV5-6; abundance: .; d_gene: TRBD1; j_gene: TRBJ2-7; CDR3nt: TGTGCCAGCAGCTTGGAATTCAGGGGGCAGTACGAGCAGTACTTC; CDR3aa: CASSLEFRGQYEQYF
v_gene: TRBV19; abundance: once; d_gene: TRBD1; j_gene: TRBJ1-5; CDR3nt: TGTGCCAGTAGTACGACAGGGGTTTTTAGCAATCAGCCCCAGCATTTT; CDR3aa: CASSTTGVFSNQPQHF
v_gene: TRBV7-2; abundance: .; d_gene: TRBD1; j_gene: TRBJ1-1; CDR3nt: TGTGCCAGCAGCCGACAGGGATGGGACGGTATGGCTGAAGCTTTCTTT; CDR3aa: CASSRQGWDGMAEAFF